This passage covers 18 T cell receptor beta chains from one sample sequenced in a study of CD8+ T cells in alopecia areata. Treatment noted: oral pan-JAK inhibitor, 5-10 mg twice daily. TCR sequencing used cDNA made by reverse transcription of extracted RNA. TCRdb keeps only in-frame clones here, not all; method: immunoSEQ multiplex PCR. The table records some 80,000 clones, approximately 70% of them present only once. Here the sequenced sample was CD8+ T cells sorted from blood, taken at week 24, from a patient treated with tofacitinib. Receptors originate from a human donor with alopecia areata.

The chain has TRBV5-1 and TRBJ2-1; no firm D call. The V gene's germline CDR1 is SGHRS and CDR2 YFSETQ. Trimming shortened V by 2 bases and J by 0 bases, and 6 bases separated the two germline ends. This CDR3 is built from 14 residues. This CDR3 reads CASSFVGSYNEQFF. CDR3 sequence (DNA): TGCGCCAGCAGCTTTGTAGGCTCCTACAATGAGCAGTTCTTC.

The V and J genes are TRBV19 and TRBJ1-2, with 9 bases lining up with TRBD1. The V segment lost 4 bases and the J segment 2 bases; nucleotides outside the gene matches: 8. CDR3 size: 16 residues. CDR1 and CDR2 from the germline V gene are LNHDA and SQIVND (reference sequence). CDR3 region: CASSTLDRGQNYGYTF. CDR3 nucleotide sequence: TGTGCCAGTAGTACTTTGGACAGGGGACAGAACTATGGCTACACCTTC.

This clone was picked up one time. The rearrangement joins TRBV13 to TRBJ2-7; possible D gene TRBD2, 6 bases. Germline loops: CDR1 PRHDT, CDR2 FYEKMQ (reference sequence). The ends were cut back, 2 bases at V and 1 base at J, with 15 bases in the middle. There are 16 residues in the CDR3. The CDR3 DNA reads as TGTGCCAGCAGCTTATTCGGGGGAGTGGGATCCTACGAGCAGTACTTC. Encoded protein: CASSLFGGVGSYEQYF. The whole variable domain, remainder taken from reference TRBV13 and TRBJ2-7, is AAGVIQSPRHLIKEKRETATLKCYPIPRHDTVYWYQQGPGQDPQFLISFYEKMQSDKGSIPDRFSAQQFSDYHSELNMSSLELGDSALYFCASSLFGGVGSYEQYFGPGTRLTVT.

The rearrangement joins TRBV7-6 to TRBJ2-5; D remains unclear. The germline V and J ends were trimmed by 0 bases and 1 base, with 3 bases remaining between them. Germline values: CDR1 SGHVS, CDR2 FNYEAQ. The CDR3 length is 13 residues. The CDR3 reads CASSLALQETQYF. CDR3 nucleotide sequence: TGTGCCAGCAGCTTAGCCCTCCAAGAGACCCAGTACTTC.

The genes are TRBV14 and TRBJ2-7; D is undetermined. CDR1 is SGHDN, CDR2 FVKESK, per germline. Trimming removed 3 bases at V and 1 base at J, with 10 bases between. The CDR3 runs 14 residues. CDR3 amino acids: CASSQYPGSYEQYF. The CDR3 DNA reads TGTGCCAGCAGCCAGTATCCTGGTTCCTACGAGCAGTACTTC. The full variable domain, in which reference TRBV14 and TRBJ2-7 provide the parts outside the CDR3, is EAGVTQFPSHSVIEKGQTVTLRCDPISGHDNLYWYRRVMGKEIKFLLHFVKESKQDESGMPNNRFLAERTGGTYSTLKVQPAELEDSGVYFCASSQYPGSYEQYFGPGTRLTVT.

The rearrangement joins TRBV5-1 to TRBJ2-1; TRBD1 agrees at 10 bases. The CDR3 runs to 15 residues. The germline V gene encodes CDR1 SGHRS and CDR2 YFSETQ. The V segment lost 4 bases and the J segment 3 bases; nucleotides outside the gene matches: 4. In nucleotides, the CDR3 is TGCGCCAGCAGCCAGGGACAGGGGATCTACAATGAGCAGTTCTTC. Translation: CASSQGQGIYNEQFF.

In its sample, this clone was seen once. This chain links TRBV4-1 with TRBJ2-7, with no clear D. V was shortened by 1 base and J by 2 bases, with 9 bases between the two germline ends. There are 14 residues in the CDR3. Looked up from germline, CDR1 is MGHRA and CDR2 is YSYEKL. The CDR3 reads CASSQAGSAYEQYF. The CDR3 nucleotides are TGCGCCAGCAGCCAAGCCGGCAGCGCCTACGAGCAGTACTTC.

CDR3: CAASRDGNTGELFF. Here the CDR3 DNA reads TGTGCCGCAAGCCGGGACGGAAACACCGGGGAGCTGTTTTTT. The chain carries TRBV19 and TRBJ2-2, with D perhaps assigned TRBD1 or TRBD2 (5 bases each). The CDR3 is 14 residues long. Germline V gives CDR1 LNHDA, CDR2 SQIVND (reference sequence). The germline V and J ends were trimmed by 11 bases and 2 bases, with 15 bases remaining between them.

The DNA for the CDR3 is TGTGCCAGCACCGGACTAGCTGGAGGGGAAGAGACCCAGTACTTC. Encoded protein: CASTGLAGGEETQYF. The V and J genes are TRBV5-6 and TRBJ2-5, with 8 positions matching TRBD2. CDR1 is SGHDT, CDR2 YYEEEE, per germline. The CDR3 has 15 amino acids. With 6 bases clipped from V and 3 bases from J, the junction kept 10 bases outside the gene matches.

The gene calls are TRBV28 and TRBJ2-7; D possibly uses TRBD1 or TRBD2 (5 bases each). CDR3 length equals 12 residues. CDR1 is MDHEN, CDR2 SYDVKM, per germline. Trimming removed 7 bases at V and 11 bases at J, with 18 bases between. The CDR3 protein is CASTPNRDEKYF. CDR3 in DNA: TGTGCCAGCACCCCCAACCGGGACGAAAAGTACTTC.

The DNA of the CDR3 is TGTGCCATCAGTGAGGATCAGGGCAGTTCAGAGCAGTACTTC. The encoded protein is CAISEDQGSSEQYF. The chain couples TRBV10-3 to TRBJ2-7; possibly TRBD1 for D (5 bases). Trimming pared 2 bases from V and 7 bases from J, leaving 15 bases between. CDR1 and CDR2 from the germline V gene are ENHRY and SYGVKD. The CDR3 has 14 amino acids.

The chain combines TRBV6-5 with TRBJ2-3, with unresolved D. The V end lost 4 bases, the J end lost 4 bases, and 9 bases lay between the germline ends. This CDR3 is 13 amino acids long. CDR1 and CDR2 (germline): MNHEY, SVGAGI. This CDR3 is CASSFGNPDTQYF. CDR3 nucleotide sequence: TGTGCCAGCAGTTTTGGGAATCCAGATACGCAGTATTTT.

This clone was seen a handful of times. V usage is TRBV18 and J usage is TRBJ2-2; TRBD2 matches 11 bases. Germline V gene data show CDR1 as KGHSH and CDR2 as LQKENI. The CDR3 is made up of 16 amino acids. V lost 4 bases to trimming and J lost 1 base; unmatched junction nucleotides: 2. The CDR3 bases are TGTGCCAGCTCACATACTAGCGGGAGGAACACCGGGGAGCTGTTTTTT. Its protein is CASSHTSGRNTGELFF.

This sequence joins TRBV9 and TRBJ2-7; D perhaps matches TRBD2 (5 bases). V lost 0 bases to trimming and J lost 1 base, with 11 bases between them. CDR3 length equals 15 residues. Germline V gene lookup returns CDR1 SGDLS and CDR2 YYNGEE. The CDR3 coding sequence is TGTGCCAGCAGCGTAGACCCCTCGGGGTCCTACGAGCAGTACTTC. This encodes CASSVDPSGSYEQYF.

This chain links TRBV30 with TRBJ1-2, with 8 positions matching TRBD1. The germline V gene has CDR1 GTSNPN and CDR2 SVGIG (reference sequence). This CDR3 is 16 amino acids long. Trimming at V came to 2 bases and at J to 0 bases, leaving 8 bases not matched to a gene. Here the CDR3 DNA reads TGTGCCTGGAGTCCCTCAACAGGGGGAGCTAACTATGGCTACACCTTC. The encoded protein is CAWSPSTGGANYGYTF.

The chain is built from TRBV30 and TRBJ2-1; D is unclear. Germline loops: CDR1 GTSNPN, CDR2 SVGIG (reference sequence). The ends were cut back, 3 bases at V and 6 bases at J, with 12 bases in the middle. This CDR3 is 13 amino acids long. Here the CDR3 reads CAWSLGFGNEQFF. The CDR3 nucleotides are TGTGCCTGGAGCCTAGGATTCGGCAATGAGCAGTTCTTC.

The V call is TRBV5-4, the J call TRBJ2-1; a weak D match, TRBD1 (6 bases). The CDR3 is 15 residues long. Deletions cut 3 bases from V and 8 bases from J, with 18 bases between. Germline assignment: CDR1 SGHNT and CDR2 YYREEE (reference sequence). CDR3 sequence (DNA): TGTGCCAGCAGCTCCCTGTTCCAGGGGAGCGATGAGCAGTTCTTC. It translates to CASSSLFQGSDEQFF.

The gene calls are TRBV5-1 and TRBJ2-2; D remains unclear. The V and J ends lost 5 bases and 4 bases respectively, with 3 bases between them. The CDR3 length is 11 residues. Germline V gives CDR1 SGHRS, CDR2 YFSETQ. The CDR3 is CASRLTGELFF. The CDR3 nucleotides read TGCGCCAGCAGACTCACCGGGGAGCTGTTTTTT.